The rows below give T cell receptor beta chains drawn from one sample of a study of OX40 agonist ivuxolimab in advanced cancers. Produced via immunoSEQ multiplex PCR; TCRdb's table is partial and in-frame only. The data hold roughly 56,000 clones, with nearly 85% observed a single time. The material sequenced was CD4+ or CD8+ T cells sorted from blood, taken in a trial of the OX40 agonist ivuxolimab. The receptor set was obtained from an adult with an advanced solid tumor such as melanoma, head and neck, liver or kidney cancer. Both conserved end residues are part of each CDR3. D genes are given only for firm matches. Not every row has a clone size; where given, it reads once, few, many or a size class.

>TRBJ2-3|16|TRBV30|TRBD2|.
CAWTPGLAGLTDTQYF
TGTGCCTGGACCCCGGGACTAGCGGGTTTGACAGATACGCAGTATTTT
>TRBJ1-4|16|TRBV15|.|once
CATSRERGATNEKLFF
TGTGCCACCAGCAGAGAGAGAGGAGCAACTAATGAAAAACTGTTTTTT
>TRBJ2-5|14|TRBV7-9|.|.
CASSQAGGVETQYF
TGTGCCAGCAGCCAAGCTGGCGGGGTTGAGACCCAGTACTTC
>TRBJ2-7|13|TRBV29-1|TRBD2|.
CSVPTGGANEQYF
TGCAGCGTTCCCACCGGGGGGGCTAACGAGCAGTACTTC
>TRBJ2-4|13|TRBV5-1|.|.
CASSLGAEDIQYF
TGCGCCAGCAGCCTCGGGGCGGAGGACATTCAGTACTTC
>TRBJ1-4|12|TRBV30|.|.
CAWSVAGEKLFF
TGTGCCTGGAGTGTAGCAGGGGAAAAACTGTTTTTT
>TRBJ1-1|15|TRBV30|TRBD1|.
CACQRPGTVNTEAFF
TGTGCCTGCCAACGTCCCGGGACAGTGAACACTGAAGCTTTCTTT
>TRBJ2-7|12|TRBV7-9|.|.
CASSFRQDEQYF
TGTGCCAGCAGCTTCCGACAGGACGAGCAGTACTTC
>TRBJ1-2|12|TRBV7-2|.|.
CASSRAPYGYTF
TGTGCCAGCAGCCGGGCCCCCTATGGCTACACCTTC
>TRBJ1-1|18|TRBV15|.|.
CATSRDLQVLGGNTEAFF
TGTGCCACCAGCAGAGATCTACAGGTCCTTGGGGGAAACACTGAAGCTTTCTTT
>TRBJ1-6|14|TRBV5-8|.|few
CASSSTGPNSPLHF
TGTGCCAGCAGCTCGACAGGCCCGAATTCACCCCTCCACTTT
>TRBJ1-5|13|TRBV30|.|.
CAWSGDSNQPQHF
TGTGCCTGGAGTGGAGACAGCAATCAGCCCCAGCATTTT
>TRBJ2-7|15|TRBV13|.|once
CASSLRLGQNSEQYF
TGTGCCAGCAGCTTAAGGCTCGGACAGAATTCTGAGCAGTACTTC
>TRBJ1-6|13|TRBV5-1|.|.
CASSLARNPPLHF
TGCGCCAGCAGCTTGGCCCGAAACCCCCCCCTCCACTTT
>TRBJ2-1|15|TRBV5-4|.|.
CASSLDASRSDEQFF
TGTGCCAGCAGCTTGGATGCCAGTAGAAGCGATGAGCAGTTCTTC
>TRBJ1-2|16|TRBV5-8|.|.
CASSWQHQAGNYGYTF
TGTGCCAGCAGCTGGCAACATCAGGCGGGGAACTATGGCTACACCTTC
>TRBJ2-5|11|TRBV5-4|.|.
CASSLGQAQYF
TGTGCCAGCAGCCTGGGGCAGGCCCAGTACTTC
>TRBJ1-1|13|TRBV9|.|.
CASSAPWDSEAFF
TGTGCCAGCAGCGCCCCGTGGGATAGTGAAGCTTTCTTT
>TRBJ2-7|19|TRBV7-9|TRBD1|.
CASTPAETGVLYFSYEQYF
TGTGCCAGCACACCCGCGGAGACAGGGGTTCTCTACTTCTCCTACGAGCAGTACTTC
>TRBJ1-1|14|TRBV27|TRBD1|.
CASSFDRGNTEAFF
TGTGCCAGCAGTTTCGACAGGGGCAACACTGAAGCTTTCTTT
>TRBJ2-4|22|TRBV21-1|.|.
CASSKFSGGSFSVGLAKNIQYF
TGTGCCAGCAGCAAATTTTCAGGGGGGTCGTTCTCGGTCGGTTTAGCCAAAAACATTCAGTACTTC
>TRBJ2-3|20|TRBV5-1|.|few
CASSFHTFLGAREDPDTQYF
TGCGCCAGCAGCTTCCATACCTTCCTCGGGGCCAGAGAGGACCCAGATACGCAGTATTTT
>TRBJ1-2|14|TRBV28|TRBD1|.
CASRGTGGAGGYTF
TGTGCCAGCAGGGGAACAGGGGGCGCGGGGGGCTACACCTTC
>TRBJ2-2|15|TRBV9|TRBD2|.
CASSVRGDRTGELFF
TGTGCCAGCAGCGTTCGGGGGGACCGGACCGGGGAGCTGTTTTTT
>TRBJ1-2|12|TRBV19|.|.
CASSLQGDGYTF
TGTGCCAGTAGCTTACAGGGTGATGGCTACACCTTC
>TRBJ1-5|13|TRBV7-9|.|.
CASSLGRDQPQHF
TGTGCCAGCAGCTTAGGCCGGGATCAGCCCCAGCATTTT
>TRBJ2-6|16|TRBV7-8|.|.
CASSHRRVSGANVLTF
TGTGCCAGCAGCCATCGTCGGGTCTCTGGGGCCAACGTCCTGACTTTC
>TRBJ1-1|14|TRBV7-3|TRBD1|once
CASRAGQANTEAFF
TGTGCCAGCAGAGCCGGACAGGCGAACACTGAAGCTTTCTTT
>TRBJ2-5|14|TRBV7-2|TRBD2|once
CASSVLAGFETQYF
TGTGCCAGCAGCGTCCTAGCGGGGTTTGAGACCCAGTACTTC
>TRBJ1-4|15|TRBV7-8|.|few
CASSRFADSFEKLFF
TGTGCCAGCAGCCGGTTTGCAGACTCATTCGAAAAACTGTTTTTT
>TRBJ1-2|18|TRBV18|TRBD1|.
CASSTKWGTGRDIDGYTF
TGTGCCAGCTCGACAAAATGGGGGACAGGCCGAGATATTGATGGCTACACCTTC
>TRBJ1-1|15|TRBV4-3|.|.
CASSQDASKRVEAFF
TGCGCCAGCAGCCAAGATGCGAGTAAGAGGGTAGAAGCTTTCTTT
>TRBJ1-4|15|TRBV4-2|.|.
CASSQERSTNEKLFF
TGTGCCAGCAGCCAAGAAAGGAGCACTAATGAAAAACTGTTTTTT
>TRBJ2-7|14|TRBV5-1|.|.
CASSLLGRAYEQYF
TGCGCCAGCAGCTTGCTGGGTAGGGCCTACGAGCAGTACTTC
>TRBJ2-3|12|TRBV14|.|.
CASSADFDTQYF
TGTGCCAGCAGCGCTGACTTCGATACGCAGTATTTT
>TRBJ1-2|12|TRBV19|.|.
CASRRRNYGYTF
TGTGCCAGTAGGAGGAGAAACTATGGCTACACCTTC
>TRBJ2-5|11|TRBV5-4|.|.
CASSAQETQYF
TGTGCCAGCAGCGCACAAGAGACCCAGTACTTC
>TRBJ1-2|14|TRBV7-9|.|.
CASSWGDRTYGYTF
TGTGCCAGCAGCTGGGGCGACAGGACCTATGGCTACACCTTC
>TRBJ1-1|13|TRBV30|.|few
CAWSALGGGEAFF
TGTGCCTGGAGCGCCCTCGGGGGTGGTGAAGCTTTCTTT
>TRBJ2-7|14|TRBV7-2|.|.
CASSLVLGGYEQYF
TGTGCCAGCAGCTTAGTTCTCGGGGGCTACGAGCAGTACTTC
>TRBJ2-7|12|TRBV6-5|.|.
CASLAPSNEQYF
TGTGCCAGCCTAGCCCCTAGCAACGAGCAGTACTTC
>TRBJ2-5|12|TRBV11-1|TRBD2|.
CASRTGGETQYF
TGTGCCAGCAGAACGGGGGGAGAGACCCAGTACTTC
>TRBJ2-7|15|TRBV7-6|.|.
CASSPRDSISYEQYF
TGTGCCAGCAGCCCCCGGGACTCGATTTCCTACGAGCAGTACTTC
>TRBJ2-5|15|TRBV30|.|.
CACQSGAGMVETQYF
TGTGCCTGCCAGTCCGGGGCAGGGATGGTAGAGACCCAGTACTTC
>TRBJ1-2|14|TRBV6-5|.|.
CASRRQGTNYGYTF
TGTGCCAGCAGGAGGCAGGGGACCAACTATGGCTACACCTTC
>TRBJ2-7|13|TRBV7-9|.|.
CASSRRDLYEQYF
TGTGCCAGCAGCCGAAGGGACCTCTACGAGCAGTACTTC
>TRBJ2-7|13|TRBV14|.|.
CASSPLVGYEQYF
TGTGCCAGCAGCCCCCTCGTCGGCTACGAGCAGTACTTC
>TRBJ2-3|12|TRBV7-3|.|once
CASSLPADTQYF
TGTGCCAGCAGCCTACCGGCAGATACGCAGTATTTT
>TRBJ2-5|14|TRBV18|.|.
CASSPPGSVETQYF
TGTGCCAGCTCACCACCGGGGTCGGTAGAGACCCAGTACTTC
>TRBJ2-2|14|TRBV18|.|.
CASSPGINTGELFF
TGTGCCAGCTCACCAGGGATAAACACCGGGGAGCTGTTTTTT
>TRBJ2-2|13|TRBV2|.|.
CASSSDGSGELFF
TGTGCCAGCAGCTCGGACGGGTCCGGGGAGCTGTTTTTT
>TRBJ1-2|18|TRBV5-1|TRBD1|.
CASSAFVISTGANYGYTF
TGCGCCAGCAGCGCATTCGTAATCTCCACAGGGGCGAACTATGGCTACACCTTC
>TRBJ1-4|15|TRBV7-2|.|.
CASSLGGRRNEKLFF
TGTGCCAGCAGCTTAGGTGGGCGACGAAATGAAAAACTGTTTTTT
>TRBJ1-2|14|TRBV23-1|TRBD1|few
CAGLQGAINHGYTF
TGCGCCGGGCTACAGGGGGCGATTAACCATGGCTACACCTTC
>TRBJ1-2|12|TRBV5-8|.|.
CASSLSGDGYTF
TGTGCCAGCAGCTTATCGGGGGATGGCTACACCTTC
>TRBJ2-7|14|TRBV7-2|.|.
CASSLEGLGELEYF
TGTGCCAGCAGCTTAGAGGGGCTCGGTGAATTGGAGTACTTC
>TRBJ1-6|16|TRBV9|TRBD1|.
CASSPLPGQGSSPLHF
TGTGCCAGCAGCCCTCTTCCGGGACAGGGGTCTTCACCCCTCCACTTT
>TRBJ2-7|15|TRBV11-3|TRBD2|.
CASSLEEGGFHEQYF
TGTGCCAGCAGCCTCGAAGAGGGAGGGTTCCACGAGCAGTACTTC
>TRBJ2-5|14|TRBV30|TRBD2|.
CAWSAGLALETQYF
TGTGCCTGGAGTGCGGGACTAGCCTTAGAGACCCAGTACTTC
>TRBJ1-1|14|TRBV6-6|.|.
CASSYRPGGTEAFF
TGTGCCAGCAGTTACCGCCCCGGGGGCACTGAAGCTTTCTTT